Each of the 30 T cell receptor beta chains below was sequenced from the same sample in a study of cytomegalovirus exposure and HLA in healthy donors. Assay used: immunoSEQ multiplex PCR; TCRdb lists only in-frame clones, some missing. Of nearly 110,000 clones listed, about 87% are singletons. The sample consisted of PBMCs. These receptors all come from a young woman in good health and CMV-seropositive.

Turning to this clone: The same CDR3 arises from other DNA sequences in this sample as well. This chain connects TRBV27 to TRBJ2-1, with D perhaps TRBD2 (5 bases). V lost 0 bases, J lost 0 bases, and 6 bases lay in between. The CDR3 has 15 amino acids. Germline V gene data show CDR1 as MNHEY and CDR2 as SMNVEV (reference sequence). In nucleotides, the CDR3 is TGTGCCAGCAGTTTATCGGGGAGCTCCTACAATGAGCAGTTCTTC. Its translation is CASSLSGSSYNEQFF.

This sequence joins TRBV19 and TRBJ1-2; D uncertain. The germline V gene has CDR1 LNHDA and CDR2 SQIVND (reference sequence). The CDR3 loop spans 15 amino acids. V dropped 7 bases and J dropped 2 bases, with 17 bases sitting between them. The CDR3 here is CASTYAGMGNYGYTF. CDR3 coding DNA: TGTGCCAGTACCTACGCCGGGATGGGAAACTATGGCTACACCTTC.

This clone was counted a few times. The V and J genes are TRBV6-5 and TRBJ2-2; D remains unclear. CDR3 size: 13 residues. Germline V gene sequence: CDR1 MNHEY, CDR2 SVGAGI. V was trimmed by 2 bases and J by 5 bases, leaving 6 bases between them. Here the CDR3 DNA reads TGTGCCAGCAGTTACGGCAGAACCGGGGAGCTGTTTTTT. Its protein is CASSYGRTGELFF.

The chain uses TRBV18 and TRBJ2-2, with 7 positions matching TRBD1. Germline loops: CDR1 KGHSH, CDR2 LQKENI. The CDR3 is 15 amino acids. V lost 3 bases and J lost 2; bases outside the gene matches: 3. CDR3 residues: CASSPGTANTGELFF. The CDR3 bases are TGTGCCAGCTCACCCGGGACAGCTAACACCGGGGAGCTGTTTTTT.

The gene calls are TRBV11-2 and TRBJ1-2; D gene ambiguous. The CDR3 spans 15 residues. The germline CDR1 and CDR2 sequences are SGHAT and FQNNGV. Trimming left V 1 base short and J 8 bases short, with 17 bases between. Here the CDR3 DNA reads TGTGCCAGCAGCTTAGGATCGGGGTATGGGCAAGGCTACACCTTC. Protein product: CASSLGSGYGQGYTF.

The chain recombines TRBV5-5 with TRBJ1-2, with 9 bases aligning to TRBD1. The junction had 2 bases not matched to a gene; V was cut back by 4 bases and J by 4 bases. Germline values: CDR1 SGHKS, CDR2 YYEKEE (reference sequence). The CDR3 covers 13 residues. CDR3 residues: CASSRTGAYGYTF. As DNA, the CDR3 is TGTGCCAGCAGCCGGACAGGGGCCTATGGCTACACCTTC.

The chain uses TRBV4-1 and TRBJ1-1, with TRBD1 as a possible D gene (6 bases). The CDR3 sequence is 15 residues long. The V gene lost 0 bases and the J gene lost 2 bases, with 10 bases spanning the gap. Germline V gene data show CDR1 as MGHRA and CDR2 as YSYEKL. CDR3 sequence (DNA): TGCGCCAGCAGCCAAGAAAGGACAGATAACACTGAAGCTTTCTTT. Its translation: CASSQERTDNTEAFF.

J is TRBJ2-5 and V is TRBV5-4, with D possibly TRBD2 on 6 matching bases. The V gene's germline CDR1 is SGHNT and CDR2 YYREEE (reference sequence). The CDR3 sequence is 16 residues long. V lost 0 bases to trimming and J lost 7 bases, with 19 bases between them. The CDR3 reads CASSLALRGVGGTQYF. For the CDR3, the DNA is TGTGCCAGCAGCTTGGCCTTGAGGGGCGTGGGAGGGACCCAGTACTTC.

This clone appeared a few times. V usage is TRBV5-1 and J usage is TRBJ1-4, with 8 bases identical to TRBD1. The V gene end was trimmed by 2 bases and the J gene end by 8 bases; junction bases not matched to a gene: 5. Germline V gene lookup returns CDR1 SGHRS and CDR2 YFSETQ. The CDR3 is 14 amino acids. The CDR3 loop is CASSFGQGREKLFF. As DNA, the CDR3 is TGCGCCAGCAGCTTTGGACAGGGAAGGGAAAAACTGTTTTTT.

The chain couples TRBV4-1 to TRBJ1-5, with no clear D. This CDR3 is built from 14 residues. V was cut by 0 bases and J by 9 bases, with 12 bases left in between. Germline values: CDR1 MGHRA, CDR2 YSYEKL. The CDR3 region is CASSQEAERRPQHF. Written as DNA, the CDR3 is TGCGCCAGCAGCCAAGAGGCAGAAAGGAGGCCCCAGCATTTT.

The CDR3 loop is CAISEAGFGGGYTF. In DNA form, the CDR3 reads TGTGCCATCAGTGAGGCAGGGTTCGGGGGTGGCTACACCTTC. The chain joins TRBV10-3 to TRBJ1-2; D may be TRBD1 (5 bases). V lost 2 bases and J lost 7, with 14 bases in between. The CDR3 runs to 14 residues. Per germline, CDR1 ENHRY and CDR2 SYGVKD.

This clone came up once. The CDR3 DNA follows: TGTGCCAGCAGTGAATATACTAGCGGGGGCGGGGAGCTGTTTTTT. Protein product: CASSEYTSGGGELFF. The rearrangement uses TRBV25-1 and TRBJ2-2; the match to TRBD2 covers 11 bases. The CDR3 spans 15 residues. The V segment lost 0 bases and the J segment 7 bases; nucleotides outside the gene matches: 1. Per germline, CDR1 MGHDK and CDR2 SYGVNS.

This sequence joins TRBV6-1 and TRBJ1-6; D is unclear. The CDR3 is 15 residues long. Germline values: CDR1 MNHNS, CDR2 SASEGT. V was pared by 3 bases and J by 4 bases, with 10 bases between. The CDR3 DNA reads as TGTGCCAGCAGTGATCTCCGGGGATATAATTCACCCCTCCACTTT. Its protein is CASSDLRGYNSPLHF.

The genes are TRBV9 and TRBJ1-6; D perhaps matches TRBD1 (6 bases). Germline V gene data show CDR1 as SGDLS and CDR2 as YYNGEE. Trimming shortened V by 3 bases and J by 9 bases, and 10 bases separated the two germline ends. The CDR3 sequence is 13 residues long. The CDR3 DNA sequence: TGTGCCAGCAGCGCGGACAGTACTTCACCCCTCCACTTT. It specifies CASSADSTSPLHF.

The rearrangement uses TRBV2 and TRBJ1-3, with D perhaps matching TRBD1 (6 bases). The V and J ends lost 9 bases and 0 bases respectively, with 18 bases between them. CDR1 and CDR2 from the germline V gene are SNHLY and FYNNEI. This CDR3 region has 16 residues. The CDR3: CASGRGTKHSGNTIYF. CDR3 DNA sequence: TGTGCCAGTGGGCGGGGGACAAAACACTCTGGAAACACCATATATTTT. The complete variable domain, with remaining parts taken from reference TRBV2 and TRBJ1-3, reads EPEVTQTPSHQVTQMGQEVILRCVPISNHLYFYWYRQILGQKVEFLVSFYNNEISEKSEIFDDQFSVERPDGSNFTLKIRSTKLEDSAMYFCASGRGTKHSGNTIYFGEGSWLTVV.

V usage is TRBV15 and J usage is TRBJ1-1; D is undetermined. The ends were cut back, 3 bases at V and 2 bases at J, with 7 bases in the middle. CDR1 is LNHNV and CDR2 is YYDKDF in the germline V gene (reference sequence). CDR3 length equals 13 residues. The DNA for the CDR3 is TGTGCCACCAGCAGGAACAAAAACACTGAAGCTTTCTTT. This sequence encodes CATSRNKNTEAFF.

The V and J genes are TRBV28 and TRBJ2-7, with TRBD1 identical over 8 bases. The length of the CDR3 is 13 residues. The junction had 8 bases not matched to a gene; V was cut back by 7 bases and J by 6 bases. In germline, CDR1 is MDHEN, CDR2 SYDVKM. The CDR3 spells CASIGQGFAEQYV. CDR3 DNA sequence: TGTGCCAGCATCGGACAGGGATTCGCCGAGCAGTACGTC.

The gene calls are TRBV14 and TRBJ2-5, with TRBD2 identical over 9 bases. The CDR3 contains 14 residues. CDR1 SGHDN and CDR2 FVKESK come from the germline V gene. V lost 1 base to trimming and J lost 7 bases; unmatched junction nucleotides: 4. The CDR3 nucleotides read TGTGCCAGCAGCCAAGGCGGGGGGGCAGTGACCCAGTACTTC. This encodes CASSQGGGAVTQYF.

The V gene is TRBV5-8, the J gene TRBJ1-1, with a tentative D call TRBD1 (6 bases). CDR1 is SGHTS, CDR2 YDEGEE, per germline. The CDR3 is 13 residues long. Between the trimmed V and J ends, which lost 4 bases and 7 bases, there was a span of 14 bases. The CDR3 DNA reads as TGTGCCAGCAGCGTAACAGGGCTGGGTGAAGCTTTCTTT. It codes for CASSVTGLGEAFF.

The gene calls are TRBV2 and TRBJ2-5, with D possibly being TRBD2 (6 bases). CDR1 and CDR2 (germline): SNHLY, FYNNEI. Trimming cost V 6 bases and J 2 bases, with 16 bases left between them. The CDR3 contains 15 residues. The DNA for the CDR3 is TGTGCCAGCAGGCACTTGGCGGGGTGGCAAGAGACCCAGTACTTC. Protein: CASRHLAGWQETQYF.

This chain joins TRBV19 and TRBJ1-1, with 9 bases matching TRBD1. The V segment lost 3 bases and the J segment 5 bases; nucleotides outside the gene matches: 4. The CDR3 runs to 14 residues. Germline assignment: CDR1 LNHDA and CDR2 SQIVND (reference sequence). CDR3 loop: CASSMATGGTEAFF. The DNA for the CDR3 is TGTGCCAGTAGTATGGCGACAGGGGGGACTGAAGCTTTCTTT.

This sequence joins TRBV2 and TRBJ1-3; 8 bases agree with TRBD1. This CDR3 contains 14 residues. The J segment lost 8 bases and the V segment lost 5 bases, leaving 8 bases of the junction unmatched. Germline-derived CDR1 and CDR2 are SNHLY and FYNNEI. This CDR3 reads CASSPGQGRDTIYF. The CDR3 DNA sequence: TGTGCCAGCAGTCCTGGACAGGGCCGGGACACCATATATTTT. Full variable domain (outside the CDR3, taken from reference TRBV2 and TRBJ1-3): EPEVTQTPSHQVTQMGQEVILRCVPISNHLYFYWYRQILGQKVEFLVSFYNNEISEKSEIFDDQFSVERPDGSNFTLKIRSTKLEDSAMYFCASSPGQGRDTIYFGEGSWLTVV.

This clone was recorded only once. The CDR3 sequence is CASSLGDRFTDTQYF. As DNA, the CDR3 is TGTGCCAGCAGTTTAGGGGACAGATTCACAGATACGCAGTATTTT. The chain links TRBV27 to TRBJ2-3, with 7 bases lining up with TRBD1. V lost 2 bases and J lost 2; bases outside the gene matches: 4. CDR1 is MNHEY, CDR2 SMNVEV, per germline (reference sequence). The CDR3 extends over 15 amino acids.

In nucleotides, the CDR3 is TGCGCCAGCAGCCAAGAGAGCGGGAGGAACACCGGGGAGCTGTTTTTT. Amino acid sequence: CASSQESGRNTGELFF. This chain uses TRBV4-3 with TRBJ2-2; 8 bases map to TRBD2. V was pared by 0 bases and J by 1 base, with 1 base of the junction left unmatched. The CDR3 has 16 residues. Germline assignment: CDR1 LGHNA and CDR2 YSLEER.

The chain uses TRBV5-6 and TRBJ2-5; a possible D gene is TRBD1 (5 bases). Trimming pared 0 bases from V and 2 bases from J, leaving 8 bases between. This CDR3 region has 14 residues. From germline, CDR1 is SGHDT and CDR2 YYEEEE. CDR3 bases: TGTGCCAGCAGCTTGGCGACAGTTCAAGAGACCCAGTACTTC. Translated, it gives CASSLATVQETQYF.

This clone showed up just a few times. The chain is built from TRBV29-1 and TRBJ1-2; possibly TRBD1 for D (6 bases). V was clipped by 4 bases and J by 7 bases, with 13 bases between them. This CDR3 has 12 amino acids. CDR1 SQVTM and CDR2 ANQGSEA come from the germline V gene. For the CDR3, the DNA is TGCAGCGTTGGACAGGAGCTAGGTGGCTACACCTTC. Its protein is CSVGQELGGYTF.

CDR3 residues: CASSSTGSYGYTF. For the CDR3, the DNA is TGTGCCAGCAGTTCTACAGGATCTTATGGCTACACCTTC. The chain has TRBV5-4 and TRBJ1-2; D perhaps matches TRBD1 (5 bases). In germline, CDR1 is SGHNT, CDR2 YYREEE (reference sequence). Trimming removed 5 bases from V and 5 bases from J, with 13 bases in between. CDR3 size: 13 residues.

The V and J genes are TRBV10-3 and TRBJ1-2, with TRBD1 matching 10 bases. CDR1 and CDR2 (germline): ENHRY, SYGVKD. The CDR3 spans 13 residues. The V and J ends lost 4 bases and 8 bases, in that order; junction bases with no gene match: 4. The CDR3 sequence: CAISAADRGGYTF. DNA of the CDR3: TGTGCCATCAGTGCAGCGGACAGGGGGGGCTACACCTTC.

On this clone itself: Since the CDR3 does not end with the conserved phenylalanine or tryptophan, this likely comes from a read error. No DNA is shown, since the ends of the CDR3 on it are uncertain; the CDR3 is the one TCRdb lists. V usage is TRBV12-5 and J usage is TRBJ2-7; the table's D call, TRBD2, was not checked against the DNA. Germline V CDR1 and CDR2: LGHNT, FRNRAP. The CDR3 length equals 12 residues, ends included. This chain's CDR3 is CASGFGREGPID.

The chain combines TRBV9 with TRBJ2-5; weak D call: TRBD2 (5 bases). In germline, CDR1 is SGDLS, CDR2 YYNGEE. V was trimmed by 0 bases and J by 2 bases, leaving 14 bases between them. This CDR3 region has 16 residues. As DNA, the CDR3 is TGTGCCAGCAGCGTAGCTACGGCTAGCCCACAAGAGACCCAGTACTTC. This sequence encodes CASSVATASPQETQYF. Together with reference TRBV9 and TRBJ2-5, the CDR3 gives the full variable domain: DSGVTQTPKHLITATGQRVTLRCSPRSGDLSVYWYQQSLDQGLQFLIQYYNGEERAKGNILERFSAQQFPDLHSELNLSSLELGDSALYFCASSVATASPQETQYFGPGTRLLVL.